The clone carrying this TCR beta chain was detected once. The antigen remains undetermined. This CDR3 spans 13 amino acids. Germline V gene data show CDR1 as SGHRS and CDR2 as YFSETQ. V was trimmed by 5 bases and J by 2 bases, leaving 9 bases between them. Measured with immunoSEQ multiplex PCR; TCRdb has only the in-frame clones, and not every one. Here the sample spans about 37,000 clones, 75% to 90% being singletons. This specimen comes from a study of CD4 T cells in relation to SARS-CoV-2 and coronaviruses. Notes on the study in general: Crossreactive clones expanded significantly less to SARS-CoV-2 than monoreactive clones.

The sequence came from an adult with COVID-19. Source material: memory CD4+ T cells from PBMCs. The chain is built from TRBV5-1 and TRBJ2-3, with D possibly being TRBD2 (5 bases). CDR3 protein: CASRLGSTDTQYF. Written as DNA, the CDR3 is TGCGCCAGCAGACTAGGGTCCACAGATACGCAGTATTTT.